The 26 T cell receptor beta chains given below trace back to one sample, sequenced in a study of shared clonotypes between healthy human individuals. Data came from immunoSEQ multiplex PCR; TCRdb stores just in-frame clones and leaves some out. The table includes some 200,000 clones, 66% detected once. Sequencing was done on a sample of memory CD4+ T cells sorted from blood. The subset is: CD45RA-negative fraction. These receptors were taken from a man aged 30 to 39 in good health.

The chain has TRBV18 and TRBJ2-1, with D tentatively TRBD1 or TRBD2 (5 bases each). In germline, CDR1 is KGHSH, CDR2 LQKENI. The CDR3 loop spans 16 amino acids. V was clipped by 0 bases and J by 5 bases, with 14 bases between them. The CDR3 bases are TGTGCCAGCTCACCACCCCGCAGGGACGAAAACAATGAGCAGTTCTTC. It is translated as CASSPPRRDENNEQFF.

J is TRBJ2-5 and V is TRBV5-1; 9 positions match TRBD2. Germline V gene lookup returns CDR1 SGHRS and CDR2 YFSETQ. CDR3 length: 16 residues. V was pared by 0 bases and J by 5 bases, with 8 bases of the junction left unmatched. The CDR3 coding sequence is TGCGCCAGCAGCTTGGGGGATAGCGGGAGAGGTGAGACCCAGTACTTC. Translation: CASSLGDSGRGETQYF.

The V gene is TRBV29-1, the J gene TRBJ1-5; D not certain. The V gene's germline CDR1 is SQVTM and CDR2 ANQGSEA. The CDR3 totals 14 residues. The germline V and J ends were trimmed by 4 bases and 2 bases, with 12 bases remaining between them. This CDR3 reads CSVGTGQGNQPQHF. Here the CDR3 DNA reads TGCAGCGTTGGGACTGGGCAGGGCAATCAGCCCCAGCATTTT.

The chain's CDR3 is CASSRSASSNQPQHF. The CDR3 DNA follows: TGTGCCAGCAGCCGGTCTGCCTCGAGCAATCAGCCCCAGCATTTT. The gene calls are TRBV7-9 and TRBJ1-5; unclear D gene. The CDR3 consists of 15 residues. Looked up from germline, CDR1 is SEHNR and CDR2 is FQNEAQ (reference sequence). Trimming pared 5 bases from V and 1 base from J, leaving 12 bases between.

V and J are TRBV15 and TRBJ2-7; 8 nucleotides agree with TRBD1. With V trimmed by 3 bases and J by 6 bases, 4 bases remained unmatched. This CDR3 has 13 residues. The V gene's germline CDR1 is LNHNV and CDR2 YYDKDF (reference sequence). The CDR3 here is CATSRDRVAEQYF. Here the CDR3 DNA reads TGTGCCACCAGCAGGGACAGGGTGGCCGAGCAGTACTTC.

The chain couples TRBV7-8 to TRBJ2-1, with D unresolved. The V and J ends lost 2 bases and 2 bases respectively, with 10 bases between them. The CDR3 extends over 15 amino acids. CDR1 and CDR2 (germline): SGHVS, FQNEAQ. The CDR3 coding sequence is TGTGCCAGCAGCTTACGGCCGGGTGCCTACAATGAGCAGTTCTTC. It specifies CASSLRPGAYNEQFF.

V gene TRBV14 combines with J gene TRBJ2-1, with TRBD2 matching 9 bases. The CDR3 runs to 15 residues. CDR1 and CDR2 from the germline V gene are SGHDN and FVKESK. The V gene end was trimmed by 0 bases and the J gene end by 6 bases; junction bases not matched to a gene: 3. The CDR3 is CASSQEGGRVNEQFF. In DNA form, the CDR3 reads TGTGCCAGCAGCCAAGAGGGCGGGAGGGTCAATGAGCAGTTCTTC. The full variable domain, its missing parts supplied by reference TRBV14 and TRBJ2-1, is EAGVTQFPSHSVIEKGQTVTLRCDPISGHDNLYWYRRVMGKEIKFLLHFVKESKQDESGMPNNRFLAERTGGTYSTLKVQPAELEDSGVYFCASSQEGGRVNEQFFGPGTRLTVL.

This sequence joins TRBV6-6 and TRBJ1-5, with a weak D call TRBD1 (5 bases). Per germline, CDR1 MNHNY and CDR2 SVGAGI (reference sequence). The CDR3 runs 13 residues. Trimming shortened V by 9 bases and J by 1 base, and 10 bases separated the two germline ends. This chain's CDR3 is CASVEGSNQPQHF. Written as DNA, the CDR3 is TGTGCCAGTGTAGAGGGGAGCAATCAGCCCCAGCATTTT.

This clone was seen at least ten times. J is TRBJ2-5 and V is TRBV9, with 7 bases lining up with TRBD2. Germline V gene sequence: CDR1 SGDLS, CDR2 YYNGEE. CDR3 size: 13 residues. After removal of 1 base from V and 5 bases from J, the junction contained 2 bases not matched to a gene. CDR3 nucleotides: TGTGCCAGCAGCGTACGGGGGGTGGAGACCCAGTACTTC. Translating gives CASSVRGVETQYF.

The chain has TRBV6-1 and TRBJ1-1, with unresolved D. The CDR3 contains 14 residues. The ends were cut back, 0 bases at V and 0 bases at J, with 5 bases in the middle. Looked up from germline, CDR1 is MNHNS and CDR2 is SASEGT. CDR3 nucleotides: TGTGCCAGCAGTGAAGCGCACTTGAACACTGAAGCTTTCTTT. Protein: CASSEAHLNTEAFF.

The chain is built from TRBV9 and TRBJ1-4; no definite D call. Trimming stripped 7 bases from V and 5 bases from J, with 15 bases between. Germline assignment: CDR1 SGDLS and CDR2 YYNGEE. The CDR3 consists of 14 residues. The CDR3 DNA follows: TGTGCCAGCTCCAGAAGGTCCGGGAATGAAAAACTGTTTTTT. Its translation: CASSRRSGNEKLFF.

This chain uses TRBV30 with TRBJ2-5; 10 bases are shared with TRBD2. The germline V gene encodes CDR1 GTSNPN and CDR2 SVGIG (reference sequence). The CDR3 has 19 residues. V was clipped by 2 bases and J by 5 bases; unmatched bases: 20. The CDR3 region is CAWSSGTSPASGSSETQYF. In DNA form, the CDR3 reads TGTGCCTGGAGTTCCGGGACAAGTCCTGCTAGCGGGAGTTCGGAGACCCAGTACTTC.

V gene TRBV6-5 combines with J gene TRBJ2-7, with 9 bases that match TRBD1. J lost 2 bases, V lost 4 bases, and 0 bases had no gene match. The germline CDR1 and CDR2 sequences are MNHEY and SVGAGI. The length of the CDR3 is 13 residues. CDR3 DNA sequence: TGTGCCAGCAGTTGGACAGGGGCCTACGAGCAGTACTTC. Translated: CASSWTGAYEQYF.

This rearrangement joins TRBV2 to TRBJ2-2, with TRBD2 matching 7 bases. J gave up 4 bases and V 0 bases, and 5 bases lay outside the gene matches. CDR1 and CDR2 from the germline V gene are SNHLY and FYNNEI. This CDR3 spans 16 amino acids. CDR3 in DNA: TGTGCCAGCAGTGAAGCGCCGCCGGGAGGCACCGGGGAGCTGTTTTTT. Its protein product is CASSEAPPGGTGELFF.

V is TRBV19 and J is TRBJ2-1; 7 positions agree with TRBD2. This CDR3 spans 18 amino acids. With V trimmed by 3 bases and J by 7 bases, 18 bases remained unmatched. The germline V gene encodes CDR1 LNHDA and CDR2 SQIVND (reference sequence). Here the CDR3 reads CASSISFLSRASGNEQFF. The CDR3 DNA is TGTGCCAGTAGTATCTCCTTTTTAAGTCGGGCTAGCGGTAATGAGCAGTTCTTC.

The gene calls are TRBV7-9 and TRBJ2-7; D unclear. This CDR3 is 16 amino acids long. V lost 5 bases to trimming and J lost 2 bases, with 19 bases between them. The V gene's germline CDR1 is SEHNR and CDR2 FQNEAQ (reference sequence). The CDR3 DNA reads as TGTGCCAGCAGCCCCCGATTATCCGACGGAGCCTACGAGCAGTACTTC. Encoded protein: CASSPRLSDGAYEQYF.

There are a few counts of this clone. The chain couples TRBV7-2 to TRBJ2-1; 11 bases agree with TRBD2. The trim removed 8 bases at V and 1 base at J, leaving 4 bases unmatched. The CDR3 consists of 15 residues. Germline V lookup: CDR1 SGHTA, CDR2 FQGNSA. The CDR3 DNA follows: TGTGCCAGCCGTCTAGCGGGAGGTTCCTACAATGAGCAGTTCTTC. This translates into CASRLAGGSYNEQFF.

There are many counts of this clone. The rearrangement uses TRBV5-1 and TRBJ2-1, with TRBD2 as a possible D gene (5 bases). This CDR3 region has 13 residues. Germline CDR1 is SGHRS and CDR2 is YFSETQ. V dropped 4 bases and J dropped 10 bases, with 15 bases sitting between them. CDR3 in DNA: TGCGCCAGCAGCCGGACTCGCGGCGGGGAGCAGTTCTTC. Its protein product is CASSRTRGGEQFF.

The CDR3 nucleotides are TGTGCCAGCAGCTTACTGGGACCGGGAACGGGAGCTTTCTTT. It codes for CASSLLGPGTGAFF. This chain joins TRBV7-3 and TRBJ1-1, with D possibly being TRBD1 (5 bases). The V gene lost 2 bases and the J gene lost 10 bases, with 17 bases spanning the gap. The CDR3 loop spans 14 amino acids. CDR1 and CDR2 from the germline V gene are SGHTA and FQGTGA.

J is TRBJ2-6 and V is TRBV4-1; D gene uncertain. Germline V lookup: CDR1 MGHRA, CDR2 YSYEKL. The length of the CDR3 is 17 residues. The V end was cut by 0 bases, the J end by 3 bases, with 12 bases between. The CDR3: CASSQDYGLGGANVLTF. The DNA for the CDR3 is TGCGCCAGCAGCCAAGATTACGGGCTGGGTGGGGCCAACGTCCTGACTTTC.

The genes are TRBV14 and TRBJ2-1, with TRBD2 matching 9 bases. Trimming at V came to 2 bases and at J to 5 bases, leaving 4 bases not matched to a gene. CDR1 and CDR2 from the germline V gene are SGHDN and FVKESK. The CDR3 has 15 amino acids. DNA for the CDR3: TGTGCCAGCAGCCAATTGACTAGCGGAAACAATGAGCAGTTCTTC. Protein product: CASSQLTSGNNEQFF.

With respect to this clone: Other DNA sequences within the sample encode an identical CDR3. The chain combines TRBV9 with TRBJ1-1; 9 bases agree with TRBD1. This CDR3 region has 14 residues. CDR1 and CDR2 (germline): SGDLS, YYNGEE. V gave up 3 bases and J gave up 3 bases; unmatched junction bases: 3. For the CDR3, the DNA is TGTGCCAGCAGCGCAGACAGGGGGGACACTGAAGCTTTCTTT. Translated, it gives CASSADRGDTEAFF. The full variable domain, in which reference TRBV9 and TRBJ1-1 provide the parts outside the CDR3, is DSGVTQTPKHLITATGQRVTLRCSPRSGDLSVYWYQQSLDQGLQFLIQYYNGEERAKGNILERFSAQQFPDLHSELNLSSLELGDSALYFCASSADRGDTEAFFGQGTRLTVV.

The chain joins TRBV18 to TRBJ2-7; a weak D match, TRBD2 (5 bases). The germline CDR1 and CDR2 sequences are KGHSH and LQKENI. The CDR3 totals 15 residues. Trimming took 2 bases from V and 0 from J, leaving 11 bases between them. The CDR3 nucleotides are TGTGCCAGCTCACCAGCCGGGGATCCCTCCTACGAGCAGTACTTC. Translation: CASSPAGDPSYEQYF.

The chain joins TRBV5-6 to TRBJ2-5, with TRBD1 matching 7 bases. Germline V gives CDR1 SGHDT, CDR2 YYEEEE. The length of the CDR3 is 15 residues. J was trimmed by 0 bases and V by 0 bases; bases with no gene match: 2. The CDR3 DNA reads as TGTGCCAGCAGCTTGGAGGGGGCGTACCAAGAGACCCAGTACTTC. It is translated as CASSLEGAYQETQYF.

The table lists this clone with a count of one. The rearrangement links TRBV5-1 to TRBJ1-1; tentatively, D is TRBD1 (6 bases). Germline V CDR1 and CDR2: SGHRS, YFSETQ. This CDR3 region has 19 residues. V was cut by 7 bases and J by 3 bases, with 31 bases left in between. This CDR3 reads CASRGPWGTKLNGYTEAFF. The CDR3 DNA reads TGCGCCAGCCGGGGGCCCTGGGGGACCAAATTAAACGGGTACACTGAAGCTTTCTTT.

The CDR3 loop is CASSFSGSYEQYF. CDR3 bases: TGTGCCAGCAGCTTTAGCGGGAGCTACGAGCAGTACTTC. The chain carries TRBV11-2 and TRBJ2-7; 9 nucleotides align to TRBD2. Germline CDR1 SGHAT, CDR2 FQNNGV. The CDR3 is 13 residues long. With V trimmed by 3 bases and J by 3 bases, 0 bases remained unmatched.